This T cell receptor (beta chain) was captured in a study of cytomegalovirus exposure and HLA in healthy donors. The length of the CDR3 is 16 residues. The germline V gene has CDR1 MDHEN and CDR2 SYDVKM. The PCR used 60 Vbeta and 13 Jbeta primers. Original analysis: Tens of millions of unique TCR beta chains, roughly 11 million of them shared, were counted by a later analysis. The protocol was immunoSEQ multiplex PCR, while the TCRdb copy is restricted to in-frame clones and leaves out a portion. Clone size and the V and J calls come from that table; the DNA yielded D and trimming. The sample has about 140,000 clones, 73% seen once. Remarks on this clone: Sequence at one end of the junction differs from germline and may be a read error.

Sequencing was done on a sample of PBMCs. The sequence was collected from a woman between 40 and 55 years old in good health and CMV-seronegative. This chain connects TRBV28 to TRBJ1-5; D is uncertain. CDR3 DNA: TGTGCCAGCAGCTTATCTTTTACAAGAAGCAATCAGCCCCAGCATTTT. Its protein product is CASSLSFTRSNQPQHF.